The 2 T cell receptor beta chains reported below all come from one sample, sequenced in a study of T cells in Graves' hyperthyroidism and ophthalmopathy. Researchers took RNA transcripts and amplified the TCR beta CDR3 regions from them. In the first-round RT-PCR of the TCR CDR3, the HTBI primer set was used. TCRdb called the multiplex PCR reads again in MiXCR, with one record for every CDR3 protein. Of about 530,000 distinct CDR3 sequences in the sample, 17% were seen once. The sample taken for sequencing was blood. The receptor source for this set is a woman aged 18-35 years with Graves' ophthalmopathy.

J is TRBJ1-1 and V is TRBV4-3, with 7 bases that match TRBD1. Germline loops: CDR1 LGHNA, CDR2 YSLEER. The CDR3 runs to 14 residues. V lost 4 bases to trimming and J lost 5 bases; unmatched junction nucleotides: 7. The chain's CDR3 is CASSPVTGETEAFF. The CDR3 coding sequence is TGCGCCAGCAGCCCGGTAACAGGGGAAACTGAAGCTTTCTTT.

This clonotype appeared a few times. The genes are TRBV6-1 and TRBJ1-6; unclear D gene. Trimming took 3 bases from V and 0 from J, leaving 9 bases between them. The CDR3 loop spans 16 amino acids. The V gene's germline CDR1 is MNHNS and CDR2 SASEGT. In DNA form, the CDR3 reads TGTGCCAGCAGTGATTCAGCCCGCTCCTATAATTCACCCCTCCACTTT. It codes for CASSDSARSYNSPLHF.